Included here is one T cell receptor beta chain sequence, with context. The sample comes from a study of CD8 T cells in Susac syndrome. RNA totalling roughly 0.5 to 1 ug underwent reverse transcription with random hexamers. TCRdb reanalysed the immunoSEQ multiplex PCR reads using MiXCR and keeps one entry per CDR3 protein. The sample includes about 300,000 distinct CDR3 sequences, about 90% of them seen just once. This TCR was recovered from a human donor with multiple sclerosis. Input material: CD4+ T cells from PBMCs.

The CDR3 is CATAGQGYVGNQPQHF. DNA for the CDR3: TGTGCCACCGCGGGACAGGGGTATGTCGGCAATCAGCCCCAGCATTTT. The J gene is TRBJ1-5, the V gene TRBV24-1, with 10 bases identical to TRBD1. The CDR3 runs to 16 residues. V shed 9 bases, J shed 2 bases, and the junction held 9 bases outside the gene matches. Germline CDR1 and CDR2: KGHDR and SFDVKD.